This entry describes one TCR beta chain. The target of this receptor is not known. No clone much larger than this one lies a single base away; base qualities are absent. These data belong to a study of OX40 agonist ivuxolimab in advanced cancers. Regarding the research as a whole: Ivuxolimab was a fully human IgG2 agonistic monoclonal antibody targeting the costimulatory receptor OX40 (CD134). Intravenous ivuxolimab was administered to patients every 2 weeks at six dose levels: 0.01, 0.1, 0.3, 1.5, 3 and 10 mg/kg. Among the roughly 50 dose-escalation patients, 19 had hepatocellular carcinoma, 15 or so melanoma, 9 renal cell carcinoma and 9 head and neck cancer. The dose-escalation cohort was almost 85% male with a mean age of about 58 years, ranging from roughly 23 to 90. Patients were allowed to have had prior anti-PD-1, anti-PD-L1 or anti-CTLA-4 therapy, and approximately 40% of the dose-escalation patients had been treated with checkpoint inhibitors. Partial responses occurred in three dose-escalation patients: two with cutaneous melanoma and one with hepatocellular carcinoma. Peripheral TCRbeta sequencing aimed to test whether ivuxolimab altered TCR sequence diversity and caused clonal T-cell expansion. The monotherapy dose-escalation portion (N ≈ 50 patients) of the phase I ivuxolimab trial is reported in the paper. The full study reports these points: Low levels of normalized T-cell clonal expansion were also seen in some patients who did not respond. At doses of 0.1 to 3.0 mg/kg, clonal expansion of both CD4+ and CD8+ blood T cells was observed from baseline to week 6. Partial responders in the 0.1-3.0 mg/kg groups had among the lowest normalized peripheral clonal expansion, especially among CD8+ T cells. After ivuxolimab, CD8+ T cells had more expanded clones than CD4+ T cells on average. Antigen specificity was not determined for the clonally expanded peripheral T cells.

For sequencing of the TCRbeta CDR3 region, genomic DNA was extracted from the sorted cells. The immunoSEQ Assay was used for sequencing of TCRbeta CDR3 regions. This is the immuneACCESS table as TCRdb keeps it, with only in-frame sequences that have V and J called. A part of the clones is gone; compared with another copy, unresolved V genes explain less than half, and the rest is unexplained. Within this sample are about 17,000 clones, with approximately 73% of them counted one time only. Of the sample, roughly 26% falls within the top ten clones. Patients with a history of autoimmune disease or receiving systemic immunosuppression were excluded from the trial. Peripheral blood for TCR sequencing was drawn from every dose cohort at baseline, at cycle 4 day 1 and at cycle 7 day 1. Samples came from an open-label, multicenter, first-in-human phase I dose-escalation trial of ivuxolimab. Adults with locally advanced or metastatic melanoma, renal cell, hepatocellular, or head and neck squamous cell carcinoma were enrolled in the trial. CD4+ and CD8+ T cells were sorted separately from peripheral blood before TCR sequencing.

Reading from cysteine to phenylalanine, the CDR3 counts 14 amino acids. Only the CDR3 portion is preserved as DNA: 42 bases, with reading frame beginning at the first base. From a lookup of the germline V gene (reference sequence), CDR1 and CDR2 are LNHDA and SQIVND. Trimming takes 5 bases from V and 1 base from J, and the germline ends sit 12 bases apart. The receptor's source is an adult with an advanced solid tumor such as melanoma, head and neck, liver or kidney cancer. The rearranged chain carries TRBV19 and TRBJ2-7; a weak D assignment points to TRBD2 (7 bases agree). This specimen consisted of CD4+ or CD8+ T cells sorted from blood, obtained in a trial of the OX40 agonist ivuxolimab. The CDR3 protein sequence reads: CASSPEGGSYEQYF. The sequenced DNA: TGTGCCAGTAGTCCGGAGGGGGGGTCCTACGAGCAGTACTTC.